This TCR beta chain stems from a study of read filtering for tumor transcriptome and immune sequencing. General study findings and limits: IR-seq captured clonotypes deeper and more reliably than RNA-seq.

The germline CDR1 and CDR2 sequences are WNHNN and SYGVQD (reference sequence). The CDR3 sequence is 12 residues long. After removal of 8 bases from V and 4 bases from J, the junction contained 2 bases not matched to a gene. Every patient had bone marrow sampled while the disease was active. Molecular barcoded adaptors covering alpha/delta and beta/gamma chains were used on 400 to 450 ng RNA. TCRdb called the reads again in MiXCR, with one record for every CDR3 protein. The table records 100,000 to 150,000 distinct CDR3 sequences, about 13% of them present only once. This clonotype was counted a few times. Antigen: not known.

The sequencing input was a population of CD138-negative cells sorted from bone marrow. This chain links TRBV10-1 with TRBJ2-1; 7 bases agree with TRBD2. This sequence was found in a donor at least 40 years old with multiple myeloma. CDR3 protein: CASASGYNEQFF. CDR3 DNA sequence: TGCGCCAGCGCTAGCGGTTACAATGAGCAGTTCTTC.